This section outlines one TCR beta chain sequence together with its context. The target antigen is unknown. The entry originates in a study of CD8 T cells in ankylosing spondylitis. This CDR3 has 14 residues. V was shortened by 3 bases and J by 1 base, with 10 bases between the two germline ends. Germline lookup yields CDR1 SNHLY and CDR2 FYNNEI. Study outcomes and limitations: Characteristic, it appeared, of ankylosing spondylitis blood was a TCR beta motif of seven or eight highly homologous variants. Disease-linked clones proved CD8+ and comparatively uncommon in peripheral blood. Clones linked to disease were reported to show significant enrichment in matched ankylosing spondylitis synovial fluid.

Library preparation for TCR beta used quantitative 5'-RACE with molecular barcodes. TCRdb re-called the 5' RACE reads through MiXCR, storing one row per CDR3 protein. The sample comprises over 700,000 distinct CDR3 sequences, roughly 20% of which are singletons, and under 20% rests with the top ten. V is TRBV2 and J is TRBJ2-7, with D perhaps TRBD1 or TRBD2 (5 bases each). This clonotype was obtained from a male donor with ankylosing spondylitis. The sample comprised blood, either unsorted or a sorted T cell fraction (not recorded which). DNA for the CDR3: TGTGCCAGCAGTGAGGGGGAGCTGTCCTACGAGCAGTACTTC. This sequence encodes CASSEGELSYEQYF.